A single sample gave rise to the 32 T cell receptor beta chains below, sequenced in a study of blood T cell repertoires in COVID-19. Method: immunoSEQ multiplex PCR; TCRdb's copy keeps in-frame clones and lacks some. The sample shows some 180,000 clones, less than 80% of them seen only once. The sequenced sample consisted of PBMCs or T cells enriched from blood (not recorded which). These receptors were obtained from a woman between 65 and 79 years old in a cohort exposed to, infected with or recovered from COVID-19 (not recorded which).

V and J are TRBV7-2 and TRBJ2-1, with TRBD1 matching 7 bases. The CDR3 runs to 15 residues. Germline values: CDR1 SGHTA, CDR2 FQGNSA. Unmatched junction bases numbered 13, after V lost 5 bases and J lost 9 bases. DNA of the CDR3: TGTGCCAGCAGCCAGGGGGTCCGGCGGAAGGGTGAGCAGTTCTTC. Its translation is CASSQGVRRKGEQFF.

This rearrangement joins TRBV3-1 (or the pseudogene TRBV3-2) to TRBJ1-1, with D unclear. CDR1 and CDR2 from the germline V gene are LGHDT and YNNKEL (reference sequence). The CDR3 has 13 amino acids. Trimming took 0 bases from V and 10 from J, leaving 12 bases between them. The CDR3 protein is CASSQEYAPGAFF. Here the CDR3 DNA reads TGTGCCAGCAGCCAAGAGTACGCCCCGGGAGCTTTCTTT.

The chain employs TRBV9 and TRBJ1-2; no clear D gene. Trimming took 0 bases from V and 4 from J, leaving 10 bases between them. This CDR3 spans 14 amino acids. Germline values: CDR1 SGDLS, CDR2 YYNGEE. The CDR3 region is CASSVGRPGYGYTF. The DNA of the CDR3 is TGTGCCAGCAGCGTAGGGAGGCCGGGCTATGGCTACACCTTC.

The gene calls are TRBV19 and TRBJ1-4; 9 bases fit TRBD1. The J segment lost 6 bases and the V segment lost 6 bases, leaving 5 bases of the junction unmatched. The germline gives CDR1 LNHDA, CDR2 SQIVND (reference sequence). CDR3 length equals 14 residues. CDR3 DNA sequence: TGTGCCAGTAGGCGCGACAGGGGGGATGAAAAACTGTTTTTT. As protein: CASRRDRGDEKLFF.

The chain has TRBV29-1 and TRBJ2-1; weak D call: TRBD1 (6 bases). Trimming shortened V by 7 bases and J by 9 bases, and 22 bases separated the two germline ends. This CDR3 is 14 amino acids long. CDR1 is SQVTM and CDR2 is ANQGSEA in the germline V gene. CDR3 protein: CSALLAQGISEQFF. In DNA form, the CDR3 reads TGCAGCGCCCTTTTGGCACAGGGAATCAGTGAGCAGTTCTTC.

The rearrangement uses TRBV5-1 and TRBJ2-1; no clear D gene. V shed 0 bases and J shed 4 bases, with 8 bases lying between them. Germline CDR1 is SGHRS and CDR2 is YFSETQ. The CDR3 consists of 14 residues. The CDR3 loop is CASSLERSYNEQFF. For the CDR3, the DNA is TGCGCCAGCAGCTTGGAACGCAGTTACAATGAGCAGTTCTTC.

The sample holds one count of this clone. This chain uses TRBV11-2 with TRBJ1-1; D is ambiguous. Germline V gene data show CDR1 as SGHAT and CDR2 as FQNNGV. This CDR3 has 14 amino acids. Trimming removed 3 bases at V and 0 bases at J, with 8 bases between. As DNA, the CDR3 is TGTGCCAGCAGCTTTACAGAAGTGAACACTGAAGCTTTCTTT. Its protein is CASSFTEVNTEAFF.

V is TRBV7-8 and J is TRBJ1-2; 10 nucleotides line up with TRBD1. Looked up from germline, CDR1 is SGHVS and CDR2 is FQNEAQ. CDR3 length: 17 amino acids. The V gene end was trimmed by 1 base and the J gene end by 2 bases; junction bases not matched to a gene: 7. The CDR3 DNA reads as TGTGCCAGCAGCTTAGAAACACCGGGACAGGGGAACTATGGCTACACCTTC. Encoded protein: CASSLETPGQGNYGYTF.

This chain uses TRBV5-1 with TRBJ2-1; 7 nucleotides agree with TRBD2. Germline V gives CDR1 SGHRS, CDR2 YFSETQ. This CDR3 region has 16 residues. With V trimmed by 4 bases and J by 0 bases, 7 bases remained unmatched. The CDR3 loop is CASSPLAGSSYNEQFF. The CDR3 nucleotides read TGCGCCAGCAGCCCCTTAGCGGGTAGCTCCTACAATGAGCAGTTCTTC.

This clone was recorded only once. The rearrangement joins TRBV7-2 to TRBJ2-7; D possibly corresponds to TRBD1 (6 bases). The CDR3 contains 13 residues. Trimming removed 5 bases from V and 4 bases from J, with 12 bases in between. CDR1 and CDR2 (germline): SGHTA, FQGNSA. CDR3 DNA: TGTGCCAGCAGCCCCGGGCAGGGGTACGAGCAGTACTTC. Protein sequence: CASSPGQGYEQYF.

V gene TRBV28 combines with J gene TRBJ2-7; 7 bases are shared with TRBD2. This CDR3 spans 15 amino acids. V trimming: 1 base; J trimming: 3 bases; junction bases outside the gene matches: 6. Germline V gene lookup returns CDR1 MDHEN and CDR2 SYDVKM. CDR3 in amino acids: CASSLLGRAGYEQYF. The DNA for the CDR3 is TGTGCCAGCAGTTTATTAGGGAGGGCAGGCTACGAGCAGTACTTC.

The V call is TRBV27, the J call TRBJ1-6; the D gene is possibly TRBD1 (5 bases). The length of the CDR3 is 15 residues. The ends were cut back, 8 bases at V and 9 bases at J, with 20 bases in the middle. Germline-derived CDR1 and CDR2 are MNHEY and SMNVEV (reference sequence). The CDR3 sequence: CASGRLGDFVSPLHF. Written as DNA, the CDR3 is TGTGCCAGCGGCAGGCTAGGGGACTTCGTTTCACCCCTCCACTTT.

The chain has TRBV5-4 and TRBJ1-2; a possible D gene is TRBD1 (6 bases). Germline CDR1 and CDR2: SGHNT and YYREEE (reference sequence). V was trimmed by 4 bases and J by 3 bases, leaving 10 bases between them. This CDR3 comprises 13 residues. CDR3 sequence (DNA): TGTGCCAGCAGCGCTGGGGGCGACTATGGCTACACCTTC. Translation: CASSAGGDYGYTF.

The J gene is TRBJ1-4, the V gene TRBV11-2; 7 bases fit TRBD1. Trimming cost V 4 bases and J 4 bases; bases outside gene matches: 9. Germline-derived CDR1 and CDR2 are SGHAT and FQNNGV. The CDR3 is 16 residues long. CDR3 residues: CASSWRQGDGNEKLFF. CDR3 DNA: TGTGCCAGCAGCTGGCGGCAGGGGGACGGTAATGAAAAACTGTTTTTT.

The chain joins TRBV24-1 to TRBJ2-7; 10 nucleotides agree with TRBD2. The CDR3 is 15 residues long. V lost 4 bases, J lost 6 bases, and 8 bases stayed unmatched. CDR1 and CDR2 (germline): KGHDR, SFDVKD. For the CDR3, the DNA is TGTGCCACCAGTGAGGGTAGCGGGAGGCCCCTCGAGCAGTACTTC. It encodes CATSEGSGRPLEQYF.

The chain is built from TRBV6-5 and TRBJ1-5; D gene ambiguous. The CDR3 runs to 13 residues. V was clipped by 3 bases and J by 5 bases, with 8 bases between them. CDR1 and CDR2 from the germline V gene are MNHEY and SVGAGI. In nucleotides, the CDR3 is TGTGCCAGCAGTTATCAGCGGGATCAGCCCCAGCATTTT. This gives the protein CASSYQRDQPQHF.

In this sample, this clone turned up a few times. The chain is built from TRBV27 and TRBJ2-5; 9 bases align to TRBD1. The CDR3 totals 14 residues. Germline V gene data show CDR1 as MNHEY and CDR2 as SMNVEV (reference sequence). The trim removed 6 bases at V and 2 bases at J, leaving 4 bases unmatched. DNA for the CDR3: TGTGCCAGCAGCCGGGACAGGGCGCAAGAGACCCAGTACTTC. As protein: CASSRDRAQETQYF.

This clone appeared a few times. The genes are TRBV12-5 and TRBJ1-2, with TRBD1 as a possible D gene (6 bases). Per germline, CDR1 LGHNT and CDR2 FRNRAP. This CDR3 has 15 amino acids. V lost 5 bases, J lost 3 bases, and 16 bases lay in between. The CDR3 loop is CASGPPGTPDYGYTF. In DNA form, the CDR3 reads TGTGCTAGTGGTCCACCCGGGACACCCGACTATGGCTACACCTTC.

This clone was seen only a few times. The chain uses TRBV5-4 and TRBJ2-3, with D unresolved. Germline loops: CDR1 SGHNT, CDR2 YYREEE (reference sequence). The CDR3 runs 14 residues. Deletions cut 0 bases from V and 3 bases from J, with 8 bases between. CDR3 sequence reads: CASSLGVMTDTQYF. Written as DNA, the CDR3 is TGTGCCAGCAGCTTGGGAGTAATGACAGATACGCAGTATTTT.

V usage is TRBV24-1 and J usage is TRBJ2-1; TRBD2 is a possible D gene (5 bases). Germline V CDR1 and CDR2: KGHDR, SFDVKD. CDR3 length equals 17 residues. Trimming cost V 6 bases and J 0 bases, with 17 bases left between them. CDR3 bases: TGTGCCACCAGTCCCGCCCCGGGGATCAGCTCCTACAATGAGCAGTTCTTC. It translates to CATSPAPGISSYNEQFF.

This chain links TRBV5-1 with TRBJ2-7; TRBD1 might be the D (5 bases). Germline CDR1 and CDR2: SGHRS and YFSETQ. The CDR3 spans 14 residues. Trimming pared 4 bases from V and 4 bases from J, leaving 15 bases between. CDR3 in amino acids: CASSDRSETYEQYF. For the CDR3, the DNA is TGCGCCAGCAGCGACAGAAGCGAGACTTACGAGCAGTACTTC.

V and J are TRBV4-1 and TRBJ1-6; the match to TRBD1 covers 7 bases. Germline CDR1 MGHRA, CDR2 YSYEKL. The CDR3 consists of 15 residues. The trim removed 4 bases at V and 9 bases at J, leaving 9 bases unmatched. In DNA, the CDR3 is TGCGCCAGCAGCCCCCAAACAGGGGCCCCTTCACCCCTCCACTTT. It encodes CASSPQTGAPSPLHF.

This clone was observed a single time. The genes are TRBV5-4 and TRBJ2-5, with D possibly matching TRBD2 (7 bases). Trimming took 4 bases from V and 4 from J, leaving 20 bases between them. This CDR3 is 16 amino acids long. CDR1 is SGHNT and CDR2 is YYREEE in the germline V gene (reference sequence). In DNA, the CDR3 is TGTGCCAGCAGCCCAGGGGTCGGGGGGCCGGGAGAGACCCAGTACTTC. Its translation: CASSPGVGGPGETQYF.

The rearrangement joins TRBV7-2 to TRBJ2-1; no clear D. Germline V gene data show CDR1 as SGHTA and CDR2 as FQGNSA. With 4 bases removed from V and 5 bases from J, the gap between germline ends came to 18 bases. The CDR3 covers 16 residues. The CDR3 spells CASSSPLGGIDNEQFF. CDR3 in DNA: TGTGCCAGCAGCTCCCCCCTCGGCGGAATCGACAATGAGCAGTTCTTC.

V usage is TRBV18 and J usage is TRBJ2-3; 8 nucleotides agree with TRBD2. V gave up 3 bases and J gave up 2 bases; unmatched junction bases: 7. The CDR3 runs to 16 residues. CDR1 and CDR2 from the germline V gene are KGHSH and LQKENI. DNA for the CDR3: TGTGCCAGCTCACCCCCGGCGGGAGGATACACAGATACGCAGTATTTT. Translated, it gives CASSPPAGGYTDTQYF.

Only one count was recorded for this clone. The chain uses TRBV5-4 and TRBJ2-7; 10 nucleotides align to TRBD2. The CDR3 sequence is 14 residues long. The germline V gene has CDR1 SGHNT and CDR2 YYREEE (reference sequence). After removal of 4 bases from V and 3 bases from J, the junction contained 4 bases not matched to a gene. CDR3: CASSKAGGYYEQYF. The CDR3 DNA follows: TGTGCCAGCAGCAAAGCGGGAGGGTACTACGAGCAGTACTTC.

The rearrangement links TRBV23-1 to TRBJ1-5, with 7 bases matching TRBD1. TRBV23-1 is identified as an open reading frame with a role that is uncertain. The CDR3 contains 19 residues. V was clipped by 3 bases and J by 2 bases; unmatched bases: 16. The CDR3 loop reads CASSHLRRDSLPGNQPQHF. The CDR3 nucleotides are TGCGCCAGCAGTCACTTACGCCGGGACAGCCTACCTGGCAATCAGCCCCAGCATTTT.

The chain couples TRBV10-3 to TRBJ1-1; the match to TRBD1 covers 8 bases. The CDR3 has 14 residues. Germline assignment: CDR1 ENHRY and CDR2 SYGVKD. V trimming: 8 bases; J trimming: 6 bases; junction bases outside the gene matches: 11. The CDR3 loop reads CAIRAHQGAAEAFF. For the CDR3, the DNA is TGTGCCATCCGAGCCCACCAGGGGGCGGCTGAAGCTTTCTTT.

This clone was observed once. The chain employs TRBV7-2 and TRBJ1-2; perhaps TRBD1 as D (6 bases). This CDR3 region has 12 residues. Germline V CDR1 and CDR2: SGHTA, FQGNSA. Between the trimmed V and J ends, which lost 5 bases and 10 bases, there was a span of 14 bases. The CDR3 coding sequence is TGTGCCAGCAGCGGAGACAGGTTCCACTACACCTTC. This sequence encodes CASSGDRFHYTF. The full variable domain, with the rest looked up from reference TRBV7-2 and TRBJ1-2, is GAGVSQSPSNKVTEKGKDVELRCDPISGHTALYWYRQSLGQGLEFLIYFQGNSAPDKSGLPSDRFSAERTGGSVSTLTIQRTQQEDSAVYLCASSGDRFHYTFGSGTRLTVV.

The rearrangement uses TRBV5-5 and TRBJ1-1; TRBD1 matches 7 bases. The CDR3 runs 13 residues. Germline CDR1 reads SGHKS; CDR2 reads YYEKEE (reference sequence). J lost 6 bases, V lost 1 base, and 3 bases had no gene match. The CDR3: CASSLYQGAEAFF. As DNA, the CDR3 is TGTGCCAGCAGCTTGTATCAGGGGGCTGAAGCTTTCTTT.

The V call is TRBV6-5, the J call TRBJ2-3; TRBD2 is a possible D gene (5 bases). CDR3 length equals 14 residues. Per germline, CDR1 MNHEY and CDR2 SVGAGI. Between the trimmed V and J ends, which lost 6 bases and 0 bases, there was a span of 10 bases. CDR3 sequence: CASRASQSTDTQYF. The DNA for the CDR3 is TGTGCCAGCAGAGCTAGCCAGAGCACAGATACGCAGTATTTT.

The genes are TRBV5-6 and TRBJ1-4; D gene ambiguous. Germline CDR1 is SGHDT and CDR2 is YYEEEE. This CDR3 has 14 residues. Trimming took off 5 bases at V and 1 base at J, with 9 bases between the two ends. The CDR3 DNA reads TGTGCCAGCAGTAAGAGGCAAACTAATGAAAAACTGTTTTTT. Amino acid sequence: CASSKRQTNEKLFF.